Given below is one T cell receptor (beta chain) in context. Its target is not known. Healthy HIV-negative adults with no recent acute infections or vaccinations were recruited as donors. CD4+ cells underwent separation, giving CD45RA+ naive and CD45RA-negative memory subsets. This specimen belongs to a study of shared clonotypes between healthy human individuals. Study results and limitations: Non-shared clonotypes displayed generation probabilities falling below those of clonotypes present in all four donors.

Profiled with immunoSEQ multiplex PCR; TCRdb holds only in-frame clones, not every one. The sample carries approximately 2.3 million clones, just over 90% recorded once. CDR3 length: 15 residues. V shed 5 bases and J 2 bases; nucleotides not matched to a gene: 6. The germline gives CDR1 SEHNR, CDR2 FQNEAQ (reference sequence). Sequencing used naive CD4+ T cells from PBMCs. Subset defined: CD45RA+ positively selected. The chain is built from TRBV7-9 and TRBJ2-1; 7 bases are a match to TRBD2. The receptor comes from a man younger than 30 in good health. Some clones in this sample may be carry-over from other donors' samples. This CDR3 reads CASSDGLAAYNEQFF. DNA for the CDR3: TGTGCCAGCAGCGACGGTCTAGCGGCCTACAATGAGCAGTTCTTC.